These 20 T cell receptor beta chains were all obtained from the same sample, sequenced in a study of T-cell reconstitution after alpha-beta-depleted transplantation in children. Researchers prepared the TCRbeta library using unique molecular identifiers, the study reports. TCRdb reprocessed the PCR reads via MiXCR and lists one record per CDR3 protein. The sample lists around 960,000 distinct CDR3 sequences, under 30% occurring once. The starting material was PBMCs, mostly from graft donor cells, obtained 360 days after TCRalphabeta/CD19-depleted stem cell transplant. The receptors derive from a boy younger than two who had a stem cell transplant for SCID, so the T cells may come from the graft donor.

The chain recombines TRBV7-9 with TRBJ2-1; 7 bases agree with TRBD1. Germline V gene data show CDR1 as SEHNR and CDR2 as FQNEAQ (reference sequence). The CDR3 length is 15 residues. V trimming: 4 bases; J trimming: 3 bases; junction bases outside the gene matches: 6. The CDR3 coding sequence is TGTGCCAGCAGCTCGGACAGGAGGTACTACAATGAGCAGTTCTTC. Residues: CASSSDRRYYNEQFF.

This clonotype has more than one count but fewer than ten. The chain couples TRBV12-3 or TRBV12-4 to TRBJ2-7; 8 bases fit TRBD1. The CDR3 sequence is 14 residues long. Germline trimming cut 5 bases from V and 3 bases from J; bases unmatched to any gene: 6. CDR3 bases: TGTGCCAGCAGTGAATACAGGGGGAACTACGAGCAGTACTTC. This codes for CASSEYRGNYEQYF.

This clonotype was seen a few times. The genes are TRBV20-1 and TRBJ1-5; no clear D gene. The CDR3 is made up of 13 amino acids. Between the trimmed V and J ends, which lost 3 bases and 0 bases, there was a span of 6 bases. CDR1 is DFQATT, CDR2 SNEGSKA, per germline (reference sequence). The DNA for the CDR3 is TGCAGTGCTAGTACGTATAGCAATCAGCCCCAGCATTTT. Protein product: CSASTYSNQPQHF.

This clonotype was observed a handful of times. This rearrangement joins TRBV20-1 to TRBJ2-4; D is uncertain. The CDR3 is made up of 15 amino acids. V lost 3 bases and J lost 1, with 13 bases in between. From germline, CDR1 is DFQATT and CDR2 SNEGSKA (reference sequence). The CDR3 DNA sequence: TGCAGTGCTAGTATCCGGGCGACGGCCAAAAACATTCAGTACTTC. Its translation is CSASIRATAKNIQYF.

The gene calls are TRBV20-1 and TRBJ2-7, with D unresolved. The CDR3 is 14 residues long. Germline-derived CDR1 and CDR2 are DFQATT and SNEGSKA (reference sequence). Trimming pared 1 base from V and 0 bases from J, leaving 10 bases between. CDR3 residues: CSARAGAVSYEQYF. The CDR3 DNA is TGCAGTGCTAGAGCAGGCGCGGTCTCCTACGAGCAGTACTTC.

This rearrangement joins TRBV29-1 to TRBJ1-1; the D gene is possibly TRBD1 (5 bases). Trimming removed 7 bases at V and 0 bases at J, with 12 bases between. CDR1 and CDR2 (germline): SQVTM, ANQGSEA. This CDR3 has 13 amino acids. The chain's CDR3 is CSAAGLMNTEAFF. In DNA form, the CDR3 reads TGCAGCGCAGCGGGACTCATGAACACTGAAGCTTTCTTT.

The genes are TRBV28 and TRBJ2-5, with unresolved D. Germline V gene lookup returns CDR1 MDHEN and CDR2 SYDVKM. The CDR3 is made up of 12 amino acids. V lost 5 bases and J lost 5, with 9 bases in between. CDR3 nucleotide sequence: TGTGCCAGCAGTGTCAGTCGGGAGACCCAGTACTTC. Protein sequence: CASSVSRETQYF.

This chain links TRBV6-2 or TRBV6-3 with TRBJ2-1, with a weak D call TRBD2 (5 bases). V was trimmed by 2 bases and J by 6 bases, leaving 14 bases between them. The CDR3 is 15 residues long. CDR1 and CDR2 (germline): MNHEY, SVGEGT. In nucleotides, the CDR3 is TGTGCCAGCAGTTACGGCTGGACTGGGAGCAATGAGCAGTTCTTC. It codes for CASSYGWTGSNEQFF.

V gene TRBV19 combines with J gene TRBJ2-1; a weak D match, TRBD1 (5 bases). The ends were cut back, 0 bases at V and 7 bases at J, with 13 bases in the middle. This CDR3 contains 15 residues. From germline, CDR1 is LNHDA and CDR2 SQIVND (reference sequence). In DNA, the CDR3 is TGTGCCAGTAGTATAGATCCCCCCAGGGTAAATGAGCAGTTCTTC. Encoded protein: CASSIDPPRVNEQFF.

This chain uses TRBV9 with TRBJ2-3; TRBD2 agrees at 10 bases. The V gene's germline CDR1 is SGDLS and CDR2 YYNGEE. The CDR3 covers 15 residues. After removal of 5 bases from V and 2 bases from J, the junction contained 5 bases not matched to a gene. The CDR3 nucleotides are TGTGCCAGCAGACTACTAGCGGGGCCCACAGATACGCAGTATTTT. It specifies CASRLLAGPTDTQYF.

CDR3 loop: CASSLSDLHEQFF. CDR3 bases: TGTGCCAGCAGTTTATCAGACTTACATGAGCAGTTCTTC. The gene calls are TRBV28 and TRBJ2-1; D unresolved. V lost 1 base and J lost 8, with 9 bases in between. This CDR3 has 13 residues. Germline V gene lookup returns CDR1 MDHEN and CDR2 SYDVKM. The complete variable domain, with remaining parts taken from reference TRBV28 and TRBJ2-1, reads DVKVTQSSRYLVKRTGEKVFLECVQDMDHENMFWYRQDPGLGLRLIYFSYDVKMKEKGDIPEGYSVSREKKERFSLILESASTNQTSMYLCASSLSDLHEQFFGPGTRLTVL.

V is TRBV18 and J is TRBJ2-5; tentatively, D is TRBD1 or TRBD2 (5 bases each). The V end was cut by 2 bases, the J end by 5 bases, with 12 bases between. The CDR3 is 14 amino acids. The germline V gene has CDR1 KGHSH and CDR2 LQKENI. The CDR3 is CASSPMTGRETQYF. CDR3 nucleotide sequence: TGTGCCAGCTCACCAATGACGGGGCGGGAGACCCAGTACTTC.

The J gene is TRBJ2-7, the V gene TRBV29-1, with a possible D match to TRBD1 (6 bases). Trimming took off 7 bases at V and 6 bases at J, with 13 bases between the two ends. This CDR3 is 11 amino acids long. In germline, CDR1 is SQVTM, CDR2 ANQGSEA. In nucleotides, the CDR3 is TGCAGCGCCACTGTAGGGGGCGAGCAGTACTTC. Protein product: CSATVGGEQYF.

This chain connects TRBV3-1 to TRBJ2-1, with 8 bases identical to TRBD1. This CDR3 is 15 amino acids long. J gave up 2 bases and V 4 bases, and 4 bases lay outside the gene matches. Germline V CDR1 and CDR2: LGHDT, YNNKEL (reference sequence). The CDR3 nucleotides are TGTGCCAGCAGCCGTAGACAGGGGACCTACAATGAGCAGTTCTTC. The encoded protein is CASSRRQGTYNEQFF.

Only a few counts were recorded for this clonotype. V gene TRBV15 combines with J gene TRBJ2-3; D perhaps matches TRBD1 (5 bases). The CDR3 covers 13 residues. Trimming shortened V by 1 base and J by 4 bases, and 6 bases separated the two germline ends. The germline V gene encodes CDR1 LNHNV and CDR2 YYDKDF (reference sequence). The CDR3 reads CATSRAGPDTQYF. The CDR3 bases are TGTGCCACCAGCAGAGCAGGGCCAGATACGCAGTATTTT.

The chain joins TRBV24-1 to TRBJ2-1; 9 bases line up with TRBD1. The junction had 4 bases not matched to a gene; V was cut back by 3 bases and J by 2 bases. Germline V gives CDR1 KGHDR, CDR2 SFDVKD. The CDR3 covers 16 residues. CDR3 DNA: TGTGCCACCAGTGATCCCCGGGACAGGGCCTACAATGAGCAGTTCTTC. Encoded protein: CATSDPRDRAYNEQFF.

The CDR3 DNA reads TGTGCCAGCAGCTTACGCCCCGGGGCCTCCTGGGGAGATACGCAGTATTTT. The encoded protein is CASSLRPGASWGDTQYF. The V gene is TRBV13, the J gene TRBJ2-3; the D call may be TRBD1 or TRBD2 (5 bases each). CDR1 is PRHDT, CDR2 FYEKMQ, per germline (reference sequence). This CDR3 is built from 17 residues. The V and J ends lost 2 bases and 5 bases respectively, with 20 bases between them.

This clonotype was seen once. J is TRBJ2-7 and V is TRBV5-1; 14 bases are a match to TRBD2. CDR3 length: 17 amino acids. V was clipped by 0 bases and J by 1 base; unmatched bases: 3. Germline V gene sequence: CDR1 SGHRS, CDR2 YFSETQ. CDR3 protein: CASSLGTSGGKSYEQYF. As DNA, the CDR3 is TGCGCCAGCAGCTTGGGGACTAGCGGGGGGAAGTCCTACGAGCAGTACTTC.

This clonotype has more than one count but fewer than ten. This chain joins TRBV5-1 and TRBJ2-1; D unclear. CDR1 and CDR2 from the germline V gene are SGHRS and YFSETQ. The CDR3 spans 14 residues. The V and J ends lost 4 bases and 6 bases respectively, with 14 bases between them. The CDR3 is CASSPGVWGNEQFF. The CDR3, as DNA: TGCGCCAGCAGCCCTGGGGTGTGGGGCAATGAGCAGTTCTTC.

The CDR3 loop reads CASSSSTSGGTDTQYF. The CDR3 DNA follows: TGTGCCAGCAGCTCCTCGACTAGCGGGGGCACAGATACGCAGTATTTT. This rearrangement joins TRBV7-2 to TRBJ2-3, with 11 bases matching TRBD2. Germline V gives CDR1 SGHTA, CDR2 FQGNSA. Trimming cost V 4 bases and J 1 base; bases outside gene matches: 4. The CDR3 is 16 residues long.